One sample yielded the 5 T cell receptor beta chains listed below, sequenced in a study of shared clonotypes between healthy human individuals (dated by TCRdb to about 2020). The library was prepared using the immunoSEQ multiplex PCR assay. What TCRdb holds here is the immuneACCESS table cut down to in-frame rearrangements. Part of the clones is not present; checked against another copy, under half of the missing clones reflect an unresolved V gene, and the others are unexplained. In all, the sample holds approximately 1.5 million clones, and 98% of those were seen once. The ten largest clones take up 0.45% of the sample. The material sequenced was naive CD4+ T cells sorted from blood. The intended sense of this specimen's cell subset or site label: CD45RA+ positively selected. The receptor source for this set is a man aged 25 to 45 in good health.

The count of this clone is one. V and J are TRBV11-2 and TRBJ2-7; TRBD2 aligns across 8 bases. Looked up from germline, CDR1 is SGHAT and CDR2 is FQNNGV. J gave up 0 bases and V 5 bases, and 9 bases lay outside the gene matches. The CDR3 has 16 residues. The CDR3 protein is CASSPISGKSSYEQYF. CDR3 sequence (DNA): TGTGCCAGCAGCCCGATTAGCGGGAAAAGCTCCTACGAGCAGTACTTC. The variable domain in full, completed from reference TRBV11-2 and TRBJ2-7, reads EAGVAQSPRYKIIEKRQSVAFWCNPISGHATLYWYQQILGQGPKLLIQFQNNGVVDDSQLPKDRFSAERLKGVDSTLKIQPAKLEDSAVYLCASSPISGKSSYEQYFGPGTRLTVT.

The DNA of the CDR3 is TGTGCCAGTAGTATCTCCGGGGTGGCCGAGCAGTACTTC. Encoded protein: CASSISGVAEQYF. This chain connects TRBV19 to TRBJ2-7; D perhaps matches TRBD2 (5 bases). The CDR3 runs 13 residues. CDR1 is LNHDA and CDR2 is SQIVND in the germline V gene (reference sequence). V was cut by 3 bases and J by 6 bases, with 12 bases left in between.

The V and J genes are TRBV14 and TRBJ2-5; D unclear. The germline CDR1 and CDR2 sequences are SGHDN and FVKESK. The V and J ends lost 9 bases and 7 bases respectively, with 15 bases between them. The CDR3 runs 12 residues. CDR3 residues: CASRDLVGTQYF. The CDR3 nucleotides are TGTGCCAGTCGCGACTTGGTGGGGACCCAGTACTTC.

The chain combines TRBV9 with TRBJ2-3; 7 nucleotides agree with TRBD2. This CDR3 has 16 residues. Germline V gene sequence: CDR1 SGDLS, CDR2 YYNGEE. The V segment lost 4 bases and the J segment 0 bases; nucleotides outside the gene matches: 8. CDR3 coding DNA: TGTGCCAGCAGCTTTCGAGCTAGCGGTAGCACAGATACGCAGTATTTT. Protein: CASSFRASGSTDTQYF.

This chain connects TRBV30 to TRBJ1-5; D gene unclear. Trimming left V 1 base short and J 3 bases short, with 13 bases between. The CDR3 extends over 15 amino acids. Looked up from germline, CDR1 is GTSNPN and CDR2 is SVGIG (reference sequence). The CDR3 loop reads CAWSGGGWVNQPQHF. The CDR3 coding sequence is TGTGCCTGGAGTGGTGGAGGGTGGGTCAATCAGCCCCAGCATTTT.